This TCR beta chain originates from a study of radiotherapy plus CTLA-4 blockade in lung cancer. The V gene lost 6 bases and the J gene lost 0 bases, with 9 bases spanning the gap. The CDR3 sequence is 15 residues long. Germline lookup yields CDR1 SNHLY and CDR2 FYNNEI. Sequenced by immunoSEQ multiplex PCR; TCRdb stores in-frame clones only, minus some. The table includes roughly 120,000 clones, more than 65% detected once. Focal radiation with ipilimumab CTLA-4 blockade was given to patients with chemo-refractory metastatic non-small-cell lung cancer. This sample comprised peripheral blood, obtained from a patient treated with radiotherapy plus ipilimumab. V usage is TRBV2 and J usage is TRBJ2-6; no definite D call. The sequence came from a human donor with non-small cell lung cancer that progressed on radiotherapy plus ipilimumab. Some clones in this sample may be carry-over from other donors' samples. CDR3 in DNA: TGTGCCAGCAGAGGTCCGGGCTCTGGGGCCAACGTCCTGACTTTC. Translated, it gives CASRGPGSGANVLTF.